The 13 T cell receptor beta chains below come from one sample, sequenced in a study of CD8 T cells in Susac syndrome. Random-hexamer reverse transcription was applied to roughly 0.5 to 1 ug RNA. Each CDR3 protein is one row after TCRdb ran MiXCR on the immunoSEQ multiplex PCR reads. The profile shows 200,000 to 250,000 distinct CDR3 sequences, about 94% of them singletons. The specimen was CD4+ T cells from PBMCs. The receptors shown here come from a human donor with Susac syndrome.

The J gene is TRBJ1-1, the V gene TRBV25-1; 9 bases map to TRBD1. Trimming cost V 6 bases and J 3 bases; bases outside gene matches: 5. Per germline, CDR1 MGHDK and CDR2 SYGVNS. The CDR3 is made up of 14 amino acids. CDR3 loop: CASSKTGGDTEAFF. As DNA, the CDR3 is TGTGCCAGCAGCAAGACAGGGGGGGACACTGAAGCTTTCTTT.

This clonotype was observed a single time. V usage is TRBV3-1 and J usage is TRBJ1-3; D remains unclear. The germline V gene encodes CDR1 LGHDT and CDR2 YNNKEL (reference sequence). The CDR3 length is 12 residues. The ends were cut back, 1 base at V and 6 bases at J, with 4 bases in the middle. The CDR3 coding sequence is TGTGCCAGCAGCCAAGTTGAAAACACCATATATTTT. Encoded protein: CASSQVENTIYF.

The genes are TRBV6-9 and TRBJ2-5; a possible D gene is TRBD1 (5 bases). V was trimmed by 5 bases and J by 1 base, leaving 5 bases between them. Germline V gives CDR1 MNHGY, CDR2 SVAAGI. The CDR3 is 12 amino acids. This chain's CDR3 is CASSDSQETQYF. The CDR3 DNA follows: TGTGCCAGCAGTGACAGCCAAGAGACCCAGTACTTC.

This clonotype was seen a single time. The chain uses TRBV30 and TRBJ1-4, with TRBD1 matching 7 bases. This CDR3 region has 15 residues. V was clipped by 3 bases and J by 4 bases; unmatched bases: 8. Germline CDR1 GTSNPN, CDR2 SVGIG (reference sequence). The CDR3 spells CAWSLGQDHNEKLFF. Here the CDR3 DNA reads TGTGCCTGGAGCCTAGGACAGGATCATAATGAAAAACTGTTTTTT. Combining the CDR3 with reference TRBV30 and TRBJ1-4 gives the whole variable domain SQTIHQWPATLVQPVGSPLSLECTVEGTSNPNLYWYRQAAGRGLQLLFYSVGIGQISSEVPQNLSASRPQDRQFILSSKKLLLSDSGFYLCAWSLGQDHNEKLFFGSGTQLSVL.

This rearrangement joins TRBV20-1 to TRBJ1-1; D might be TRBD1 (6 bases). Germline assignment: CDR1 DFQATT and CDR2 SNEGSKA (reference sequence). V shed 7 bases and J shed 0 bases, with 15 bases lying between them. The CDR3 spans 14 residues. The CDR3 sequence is CSGVKDSLNTEAFF. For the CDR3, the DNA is TGCAGTGGAGTCAAGGACAGTCTGAACACTGAAGCTTTCTTT.

The CDR3 nucleotides are TGTGCCACCAGTGATTTAGGACAGGGGCCAGATACGCAGTATTTT. Translated: CATSDLGQGPDTQYF. This chain uses TRBV24-1 with TRBJ2-3, with TRBD1 matching over 9 bases. The CDR3 totals 15 residues. The V segment lost 1 base and the J segment 4 bases; nucleotides outside the gene matches: 2. Germline values: CDR1 KGHDR, CDR2 SFDVKD.

The chain's CDR3 is CASSLVRDRELAEAFF. The CDR3 bases are TGTGCCAGCTCACTTGTCCGGGACAGGGAATTGGCTGAAGCTTTCTTT. The chain recombines TRBV18 with TRBJ1-1, with 9 bases lining up with TRBD1. Per germline, CDR1 KGHSH and CDR2 LQKENI. Trimming took 4 bases from V and 6 from J; bases not matched to a gene: 12. The CDR3 covers 16 residues. Complete variable domain (other parts from reference TRBV18 and TRBJ1-1): NAGVMQNPRHLVRRRGQEARLRCSPMKGHSHVYWYRQLPEEGLKFMVYLQKENIIDESGMPKERFSAEFPKEGPSILRIQQVVRGDSAAYFCASSLVRDRELAEAFFGQGTRLTVV.

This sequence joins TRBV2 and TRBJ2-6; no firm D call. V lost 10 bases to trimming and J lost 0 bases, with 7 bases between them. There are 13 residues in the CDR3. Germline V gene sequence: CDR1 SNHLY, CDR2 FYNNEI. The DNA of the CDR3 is TGTGCCACCCTGAACTCTGGGGCCAACGTCCTGACTTTC. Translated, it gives CATLNSGANVLTF.

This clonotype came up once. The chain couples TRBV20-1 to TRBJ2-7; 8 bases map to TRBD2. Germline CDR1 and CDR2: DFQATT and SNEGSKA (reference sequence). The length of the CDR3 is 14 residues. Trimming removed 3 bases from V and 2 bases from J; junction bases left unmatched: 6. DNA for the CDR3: TGCAGTGCTAGGCCCAGCGGGGGACCCTACGAGCAGTACTTC. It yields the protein CSARPSGGPYEQYF.

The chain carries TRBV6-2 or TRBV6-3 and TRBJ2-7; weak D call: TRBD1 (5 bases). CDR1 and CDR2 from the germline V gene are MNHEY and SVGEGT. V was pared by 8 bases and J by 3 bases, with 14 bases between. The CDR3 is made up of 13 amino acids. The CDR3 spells CASSQGGRYEQYF. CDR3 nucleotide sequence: TGTGCCAGCTCCCAGGGCGGACGCTACGAGCAGTACTTC.

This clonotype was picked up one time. The CDR3: CASSVPSGGGETQYF. CDR3 bases: TGTGCCAGCAGCGTGCCCAGCGGGGGGGGAGAGACCCAGTACTTC. The chain has TRBV9 and TRBJ2-5, with 10 positions matching TRBD2. Germline V lookup: CDR1 SGDLS, CDR2 YYNGEE. Losses at the gene ends were 2 bases for V and 4 bases for J; bases not matched to a gene: 5. CDR3 size: 15 residues.

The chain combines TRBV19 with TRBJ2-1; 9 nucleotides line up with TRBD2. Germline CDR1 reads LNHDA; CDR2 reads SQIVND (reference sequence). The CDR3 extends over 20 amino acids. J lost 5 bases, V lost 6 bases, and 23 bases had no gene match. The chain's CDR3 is CASSPYGRGGLLAEDNEQFF. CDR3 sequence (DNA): TGTGCCAGTAGCCCTTACGGGCGGGGGGGCCTGTTGGCCGAGGACAATGAGCAGTTCTTC.

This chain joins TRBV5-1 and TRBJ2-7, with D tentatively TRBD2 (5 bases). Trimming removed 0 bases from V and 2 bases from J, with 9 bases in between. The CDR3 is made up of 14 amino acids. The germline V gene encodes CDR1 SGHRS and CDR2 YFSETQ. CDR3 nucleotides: TGCGCCAGCAGCTTGGCGGGGAAACCCTACGAGCAGTACTTC. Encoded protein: CASSLAGKPYEQYF.